One and the same sample provided the 9 T cell receptor beta chains below, sequenced in a study of neurological immune-mediated disorders. Time point of the sample: longitudinal time-point 3. One entry per CDR3 protein results from TCRdb running MiXCR on the 5' RACE reads. The table records roughly 48,000 distinct CDR3 sequences, approximately 11% of them present only once. The material sequenced was PBMCs. These receptors were collected from a male donor with HTLV-1-associated myelopathy (HAM/TSP).

This clonotype was observed at least ten times. The chain employs TRBV5-1 and TRBJ2-5; D may correspond to TRBD1 or TRBD2 (5 bases each). Germline V gene sequence: CDR1 SGHRS, CDR2 YFSETQ. This CDR3 has 14 amino acids. Trimming took 0 bases from V and 7 from J, leaving 13 bases between them. The CDR3 sequence is CASSLDTGLGTQYF. The CDR3 coding sequence is TGCGCCAGCAGCTTGGATACGGGGCTCGGGACCCAGTACTTC.

This clonotype was observed a few times. The rearrangement joins TRBV20-1 to TRBJ2-2; the D is unclear. The CDR3 is 13 amino acids. V lost 3 bases and J lost 1, with 6 bases in between. Germline lookup yields CDR1 DFQATT and CDR2 SNEGSKA (reference sequence). CDR3 residues: CSARAGNTGELFF. CDR3 nucleotides: TGCAGTGCTAGGGCCGGGAACACCGGGGAGCTGTTTTTT.

This clonotype was picked up one time. Written as DNA, the CDR3 is TGTGCCAGCAGTTTACAGGGGAGGGGAGATACGCAGTATTTT. Its translation is CASSLQGRGDTQYF. This rearrangement joins TRBV27 to TRBJ2-3, with D perhaps matching TRBD2 (7 bases). Germline CDR1 is MNHEY and CDR2 is SMNVEV (reference sequence). This CDR3 has 14 amino acids. Trimming removed 2 bases at V and 5 bases at J, with 11 bases between.

This clonotype showed up many times. This chain connects TRBV6-5 to TRBJ2-4; D is unclear. The CDR3 sequence is 13 residues long. The ends were cut back, 5 bases at V and 8 bases at J, with 13 bases in the middle. The germline CDR1 and CDR2 sequences are MNHEY and SVGAGI. As DNA, the CDR3 is TGTGCCAGCAGTCGCCTCATATGGGACATTCAGTACTTC. It encodes CASSRLIWDIQYF.

This chain uses TRBV7-8 with TRBJ1-5; weak D call: TRBD1 (5 bases). The CDR3 has 16 amino acids. Germline V CDR1 and CDR2: SGHVS, FQNEAQ. V was shortened by 7 bases and J by 2 bases, with 18 bases between the two germline ends. The CDR3 DNA reads TGTGCCAGCATCAACTTAGCGGGCAGGGGCAATCAGCCCCAGCATTTT. This encodes CASINLAGRGNQPQHF.

This clonotype appeared many times. The V gene is TRBV24-1, the J gene TRBJ1-2; 9 nucleotides agree with TRBD1. The CDR3 is 14 residues long. CDR1 KGHDR and CDR2 SFDVKD come from the germline V gene. The trim removed 4 bases at V and 5 bases at J, leaving 4 bases unmatched. CDR3 sequence (DNA): TGTGCCACCAGTGACACAGGGGGCCGGTATGGCTACACCTTC. Amino acids: CATSDTGGRYGYTF.

This clonotype came up many times. The V call is TRBV2, the J call TRBJ2-1; D not resolved. Germline V gene sequence: CDR1 SNHLY, CDR2 FYNNEI. Trimming removed 0 bases at V and 8 bases at J, with 20 bases between. There are 17 residues in the CDR3. The CDR3 spells CASSEALSGPQMDEQFF. In nucleotides, the CDR3 is TGTGCCAGCAGTGAAGCGCTTTCCGGACCCCAGATGGATGAGCAGTTCTTC.

This clonotype was counted between two and nine times. The CDR3 DNA sequence: TGCGCCAGCAGCGGCGCACCGAACACTGAAGCTTTCTTT. It codes for CASSGAPNTEAFF. The rearrangement joins TRBV5-1 to TRBJ1-1; no definite D call. The CDR3 is made up of 13 amino acids. CDR1 SGHRS and CDR2 YFSETQ come from the germline V gene. The ends were cut back, 4 bases at V and 1 base at J, with 8 bases in the middle.

This clonotype was seen repeatedly, ten times or more. CDR3 sequence reads: CASTWGSTEAFF. DNA of the CDR3: TGTGCCAGCACGTGGGGATCCACTGAAGCTTTCTTT. The rearrangement uses TRBV6-2 or TRBV6-3 and TRBJ1-1; D ambiguous. Deletions cut 7 bases from V and 4 bases from J, with 10 bases between. There are 12 residues in the CDR3. Germline values: CDR1 MNHEY, CDR2 SVGEGT.